The present entry profiles one T cell receptor beta chain with its context. Its antigen is currently unknown. The authors prepared UMI-labeled TRB cDNA libraries by 5' RACE. TCRdb re-called the 5' RACE reads and catalogs CDR3 proteins one per entry, DNA excluded. Its listing shows about 120,000 distinct CDR3 sequences. The sample comes from a study of CXCR3-negative and CXCR3-positive naive CD8 T cells. CDR1 is SGHNT, CDR2 YYREEE, per germline (reference sequence). CDR3 length equals 17 residues. Study-level findings and limits: Diversity ran similarly high across both naive subsets but far lower in memory CD8+ cells.

The TCR comes from a human donor in good health. Some clones in this sample may be carry-over from other donors' samples. This rearrangement joins TRBV5-4 to TRBJ2-5; TCRdb's assignment of TRBD2 cannot be checked, as there is no DNA. The sample taken for sequencing was naive CXCR3- CD8+ T cells from blood. Noted subset: CD45RO-CCR7+CD27+CD95- naive CD8+ T cells lacking CXCR3 (TNR3-). CDR3 region: CASSLTSGGLNQETQYF.